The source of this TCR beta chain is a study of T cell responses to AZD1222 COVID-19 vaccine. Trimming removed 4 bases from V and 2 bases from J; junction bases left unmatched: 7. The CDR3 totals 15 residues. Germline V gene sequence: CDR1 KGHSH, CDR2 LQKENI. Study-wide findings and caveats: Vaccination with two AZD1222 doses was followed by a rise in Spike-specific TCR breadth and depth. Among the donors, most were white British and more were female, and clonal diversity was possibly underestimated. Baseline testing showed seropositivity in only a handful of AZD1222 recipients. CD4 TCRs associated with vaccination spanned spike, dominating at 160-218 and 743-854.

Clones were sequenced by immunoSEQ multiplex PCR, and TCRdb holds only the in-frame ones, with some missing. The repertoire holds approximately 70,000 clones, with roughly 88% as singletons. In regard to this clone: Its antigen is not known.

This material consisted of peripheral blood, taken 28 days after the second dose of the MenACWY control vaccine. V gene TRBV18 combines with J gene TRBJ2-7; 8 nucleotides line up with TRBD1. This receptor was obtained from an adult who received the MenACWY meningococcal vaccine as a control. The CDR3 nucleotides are TGTGCCAGCTCACTGGACAGGGTAGGAACCTACGAGCAGTACTTC. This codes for CASSLDRVGTYEQYF. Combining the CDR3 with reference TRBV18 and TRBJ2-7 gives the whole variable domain NAGVMQNPRHLVRRRGQEARLRCSPMKGHSHVYWYRQLPEEGLKFMVYLQKENIIDESGMPKERFSAEFPKEGPSILRIQQVVRGDSAAYFCASSLDRVGTYEQYFGPGTRLTVT.